The rows below give T cell receptor beta chains drawn from one sample of a study of T cell responses to AZD1222 COVID-19 vaccine. Using immunoSEQ multiplex PCR, the repertoire was profiled, and TCRdb retains in-frame clones only, with some absent. The repertoire holds some 120,000 clones, roughly nine tenths seen once, with around a quarter in the top ten. The sequencing used peripheral blood, collected on day 0 of AZD1222 vaccination. These receptor sequences come from an adult in good health. Both conserved end residues are part of each CDR3. The D gene is left open where the match is weak. Clone size is stated in some rows and not others, as once, few, many or a class when expanded.

V: TRBV6-5
J: TRBJ1-1
D: -
size: -
CDR3: CASSYPGRSEAFF
DNA: TGTGCCAGCAGTTACCCCGGGAGGTCTGAAGCTTTCTTT

V: TRBV7-9
J: TRBJ2-2
D: -
size: -
CDR3: CASNQQGTGELFF
DNA: TGTGCCAGCAACCAACAGGGCACCGGGGAGCTGTTTTTT

V: TRBV9
J: TRBJ1-3
D: -
size: -
CDR3: CASSDQLPPGNTIYF
DNA: TGTGCCAGCAGCGACCAATTACCCCCCGGAAACACCATATATTTT

V: TRBV9
J: TRBJ2-5
D: -
size: -
CDR3: CASSTTPAGLGETQYF
DNA: TGTGCCAGCAGCACCACCCCTGCAGGGCTGGGAGAGACCCAGTACTTC

V: TRBV25-1
J: TRBJ1-6
D: TRBD1
size: -
CDR3: CASRKTGGF
DNA: TGTGCCAGCAGAAAGACAGGGGGTTTT

V: TRBV13
J: TRBJ2-3
D: TRBD2
size: -
CDR3: CASSLVLQRGVTDTQYF
DNA: TGTGCCAGCAGCTTAGTCTTGCAGCGGGGGGTCACAGATACGCAGTATTTT

V: TRBV11-2
J: TRBJ1-5
D: -
size: -
CDR3: CASSPGTHNQPQHF
DNA: TGTGCCAGCAGCCCTGGGACCCATAATCAGCCCCAGCATTTT

V: TRBV12-5
J: TRBJ2-7
D: TRBD1
size: -
CDR3: CASGAPGQGMHEQYF
DNA: TGTGCTAGTGGTGCTCCGGGACAGGGGATGCACGAGCAGTACTTC

V: TRBV28
J: TRBJ2-1
D: TRBD2
size: -
CDR3: CASSGWTSGSMDEQFF
DNA: TGTGCCAGCAGTGGATGGACTAGCGGGAGTATGGATGAGCAGTTCTTC

V: TRBV7-2
J: TRBJ2-1
D: TRBD1
size: -
CDR3: CASRTDRGIGEQFF
DNA: TGTGCCAGCAGGACCGACAGGGGAATAGGTGAGCAGTTCTTC

V: TRBV7-7
J: TRBJ2-3
D: TRBD1
size: -
CDR3: CASSAQGASGPDTQYF
DNA: TGTGCTAGCAGTGCACAGGGGGCCAGTGGCCCAGATACGCAGTATTTT

V: TRBV19
J: TRBJ1-2
D: -
size: once
CDR3: CASSILGANYGYTF
DNA: TGTGCCAGTAGTATCCTCGGGGCGAACTATGGCTACACCTTC

V: TRBV3-1/TRBV3-2
J: TRBJ1-1
D: -
size: -
CDR3: CASESNTEAFF
DNA: TGTGCCTCCGAATCGAACACTGAAGCTTTCTTT

V: TRBV5-6
J: TRBJ2-7
D: TRBD1
size: -
CDR3: CASETRQGAYEQYF
DNA: TGTGCCAGCGAGACGAGACAGGGGGCCTACGAGCAGTACTTC

V: TRBV6-6
J: TRBJ1-1
D: -
size: -
CDR3: CASSYSINTEAFF
DNA: TGTGCCAGCAGTTACAGTATTAACACTGAAGCTTTCTTT

V: TRBV3-1/TRBV3-2
J: TRBJ2-5
D: TRBD1
size: -
CDR3: CASSQNRGLKETQYF
DNA: TGTGCCAGCAGCCAGAACAGGGGGCTGAAGGAGACCCAGTACTTC

V: TRBV9
J: TRBJ2-7
D: -
size: -
CDR3: CASSAHALGPGDEQYF
DNA: TGTGCCAGCAGCGCCCACGCTTTGGGTCCGGGTGACGAGCAGTACTTC

V: TRBV7-9
J: TRBJ2-5
D: -
size: -
CDR3: CASTAGATGTQYF
DNA: TGTGCCAGCACCGCGGGGGCTACGGGGACCCAGTACTTC

V: TRBV9
J: TRBJ1-2
D: -
size: -
CDR3: CASSPAPTVLNYGYTF
DNA: TGTGCCAGCAGCCCCGCCCCGACAGTCCTTAACTATGGCTACACCTTC

V: TRBV5-4
J: TRBJ2-7
D: TRBD2
size: -
CDR3: CASSLAPLAGTNEQYF
DNA: TGTGCCAGCAGCTTGGCCCCGCTAGCGGGAACGAACGAGCAGTACTTC

V: TRBV5-1
J: TRBJ1-1
D: -
size: few
CDR3: CASTWGERNTEAFF
DNA: TGCGCCAGCACGTGGGGAGAGAGGAACACTGAAGCTTTCTTT

V: TRBV6-5
J: TRBJ1-5
D: TRBD1
size: -
CDR3: CASGLQGANQPQHF
DNA: TGTGCCAGCGGACTACAGGGGGCCAATCAGCCCCAGCATTTT

V: TRBV6-4
J: TRBJ1-2
D: -
size: -
CDR3: CASSDATGTGGYTF
DNA: TGTGCCAGCAGTGACGCTACCGGGACGGGGGGCTACACCTTC

V: TRBV27
J: TRBJ1-2
D: -
size: -
CDR3: CASSLLRGLNYGYTF
DNA: TGTGCCAGCAGTTTATTAAGGGGTCTTAACTATGGCTACACCTTC

V: TRBV6-4
J: TRBJ1-1
D: -
size: -
CDR3: CASSEAAGTEAFF
DNA: TGTGCCAGCAGTGAAGCAGCTGGCACTGAAGCTTTCTTT

V: TRBV19
J: TRBJ2-2
D: -
size: -
CDR3: CASSIAQNTGELFF
DNA: TGTGCCAGTAGTATAGCACAGAACACCGGGGAGCTGTTTTTT

V: TRBV2
J: TRBJ2-5
D: TRBD2
size: -
CDR3: CASMTGEGETQYF
DNA: TGTGCCAGCATGACGGGGGAGGGAGAGACCCAGTACTTC

V: TRBV18
J: TRBJ2-7
D: -
size: few
CDR3: CASSFAYEQYF
DNA: TGTGCCAGCTCATTCGCCTACGAGCAGTACTTC

V: TRBV12-5
J: TRBJ1-5
D: TRBD1
size: -
CDR3: CASGSDRADQPQHF
DNA: TGTGCTAGTGGTTCCGACAGGGCAGATCAGCCCCAGCATTTT

V: TRBV4-3
J: TRBJ2-3
D: TRBD2
size: -
CDR3: CASSQDAGLAGDTQYF
DNA: TGCGCCAGCAGCCAAGATGCGGGACTAGCGGGAGATACGCAGTATTTT

V: TRBV7-2
J: TRBJ1-1
D: -
size: -
CDR3: CASSLDSYNTEAFF
DNA: TGTGCCAGCAGCTTAGACAGCTACAACACTGAAGCTTTCTTT

V: TRBV7-2
J: TRBJ2-1
D: TRBD2
size: -
CDR3: CASSSHSAGGVNEQFF
DNA: TGTGCCAGCAGCTCTCATTCAGCGGGAGGGGTCAATGAGCAGTTCTTC

V: TRBV7-2
J: TRBJ1-1
D: -
size: -
CDR3: CASSDGRRNTEAFF
DNA: TGTGCCAGCAGCGACGGACGGCGGAACACTGAAGCTTTCTTT

V: TRBV5-1
J: TRBJ2-6
D: -
size: -
CDR3: CASSLEGRGSSGANVLTF
DNA: TGCGCCAGCAGCTTGGAAGGCAGGGGCTCCTCTGGGGCCAACGTCCTGACTTTC

V: TRBV2
J: TRBJ1-4
D: -
size: -
CDR3: CASSPQKKLFF
DNA: TGTGCCAGCAGCCCCCAGAAAAAACTGTTTTTT

V: TRBV21-1
J: TRBJ1-5
D: -
size: -
CDR3: CASSQVAAEYSNQPQHF
DNA: TGTGCCAGCAGCCAGGTGGCAGCCGAATATAGCAATCAGCCCCAGCATTTT

V: TRBV21-1
J: TRBJ2-3
D: -
size: -
CDR3: CASSKVPLVLAGGTDTQYF
DNA: TGTGCCAGCAGCAAAGTCCCATTAGTCTTAGCGGGGGGCACAGATACGCAGTATTTT

V: TRBV16
J: TRBJ2-1
D: -
size: -
CDR3: CASSPGTEQFF
DNA: TGTGCCAGCAGCCCTGGGACCGAGCAGTTCTTC

V: TRBV19
J: TRBJ1-4
D: -
size: -
CDR3: CASMGHHGKLFF
DNA: TGTGCCAGTATGGGACATCACGGAAAACTGTTTTTT

V: TRBV7-9
J: TRBJ1-2
D: -
size: few
CDR3: CASSYTGGRVLGGYTF
DNA: TGTGCCAGCAGCTATACTGGTGGCCGTGTGTTGGGTGGCTACACCTTC

V: TRBV10-3
J: TRBJ1-1
D: -
size: -
CDR3: CAISDRANTEAFF
DNA: TGTGCCATCAGTGACAGGGCGAACACTGAAGCTTTCTTT

V: TRBV6-6
J: TRBJ1-3
D: TRBD1
size: once
CDR3: CASSYGTGGNTIYF
DNA: TGTGCCAGCAGTTACGGGACAGGCGGAAACACCATATATTTT

V: TRBV10-3
J: TRBJ1-2
D: TRBD1
size: -
CDR3: CAISEGTGVDYGYTF
DNA: TGTGCCATCAGTGAGGGGACAGGGGTTGACTATGGCTACACCTTC

V: TRBV6-2/TRBV6-3
J: TRBJ1-4
D: -
size: -
CDR3: CASSLSSATNEKLFF
DNA: TGTGCCAGCAGTTTATCATCTGCAACTAATGAAAAACTGTTTTTT

V: TRBV6-5
J: TRBJ2-7
D: -
size: once
CDR3: CASRRSYNGEQYF
DNA: TGTGCCAGCCGACGTAGTTACAATGGGGAGCAGTACTTC

V: TRBV5-1
J: TRBJ1-3
D: -
size: -
CDR3: CASSLDWGGSGNTIYF
DNA: TGCGCCAGCAGCTTGGATTGGGGAGGGTCTGGAAACACCATATATTTT

V: TRBV18
J: TRBJ1-1
D: -
size: -
CDR3: CASSPTGSEAFF
DNA: TGTGCCAGCTCACCAACAGGGTCTGAAGCTTTCTTT

V: TRBV24-1
J: TRBJ2-5
D: -
size: few
CDR3: CATSAASGTGDQETQYF
DNA: TGTGCCACCAGTGCCGCCTCCGGGACGGGCGACCAAGAGACCCAGTACTTC

V: TRBV20-1
J: TRBJ2-1
D: -
size: few
CDR3: CSASFGGHNEQFF
DNA: TGCAGTGCTAGTTTTGGCGGGCACAATGAGCAGTTCTTC

V: TRBV5-1
J: TRBJ2-3
D: TRBD1
size: -
CDR3: CASSLRQGSADTQYF
DNA: TGCGCCAGCAGCTTAAGACAGGGGTCGGCAGATACGCAGTATTTT

V: TRBV7-2
J: TRBJ1-4
D: TRBD1
size: -
CDR3: CASSGGTGGGEKLFF
DNA: TGTGCCAGCAGCGGAGGGACAGGGGGTGGGGAAAAACTGTTTTTT

V: TRBV6-5
J: TRBJ1-2
D: TRBD1
size: -
CDR3: CASRATGTAFYGYTF
DNA: TGTGCCAGCAGGGCTACCGGGACAGCTTTCTATGGCTACACCTTC

V: TRBV5-1
J: TRBJ1-1
D: -
size: -
CDR3: CASSLSEVGTEAFF
DNA: TGCGCCAGCAGCTTGTCCGAGGTTGGCACTGAAGCTTTCTTT

V: TRBV4-2
J: TRBJ1-1
D: -
size: -
CDR3: CASSGGVEAFF
DNA: TGTGCCAGCAGCGGGGGGGTTGAAGCTTTCTTT